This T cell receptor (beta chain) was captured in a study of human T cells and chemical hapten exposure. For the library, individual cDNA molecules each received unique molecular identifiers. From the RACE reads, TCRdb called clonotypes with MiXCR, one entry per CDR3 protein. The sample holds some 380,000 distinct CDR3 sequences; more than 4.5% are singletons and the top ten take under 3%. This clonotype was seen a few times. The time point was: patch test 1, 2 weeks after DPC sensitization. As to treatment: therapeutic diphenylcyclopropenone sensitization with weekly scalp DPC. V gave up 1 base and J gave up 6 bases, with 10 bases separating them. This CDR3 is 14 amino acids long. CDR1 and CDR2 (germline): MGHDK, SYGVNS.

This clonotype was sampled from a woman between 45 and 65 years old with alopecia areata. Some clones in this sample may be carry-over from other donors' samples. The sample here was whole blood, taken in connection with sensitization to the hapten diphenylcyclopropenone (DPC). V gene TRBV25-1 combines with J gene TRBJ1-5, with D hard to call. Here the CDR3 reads CASSEFDEGQPQHF. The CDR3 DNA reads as TGTGCCAGCAGTGAATTTGACGAAGGTCAGCCCCAGCATTTT.